Presented here are 31 T cell receptor beta chains from one specimen sequenced in a study of cytomegalovirus exposure and HLA in healthy donors. PCR primers comprised 60 Vbeta and 13 Jbeta primers. Measured with immunoSEQ multiplex PCR; TCRdb has only the in-frame clones, and not every one. The sample records about 180,000 clones, around 83% being singletons. Sequences were obtained from PBMCs. Every receptor here comes from a girl aged 2 to 9 in good health and CMV-seropositive.

The chain is built from TRBV20-1 and TRBJ2-1; unclear D gene. Per germline, CDR1 DFQATT and CDR2 SNEGSKA (reference sequence). The CDR3 covers 10 residues. V lost 5 bases and J 5 bases, leaving 4 bases between the germline ends. Here the CDR3 reads CSALDNEQFF. CDR3 DNA sequence: TGCAGTGCTCTTGACAATGAGCAGTTCTTC.

This chain connects TRBV6-5 to TRBJ1-2, with a possible D match to TRBD1 (5 bases). V was trimmed by 5 bases and J by 6 bases, leaving 16 bases between them. The germline V gene encodes CDR1 MNHEY and CDR2 SVGAGI. This CDR3 has 14 amino acids. CDR3 protein: CASSRDRYQDGYTF. The CDR3 nucleotides are TGTGCCAGCAGTAGAGACAGATACCAGGATGGCTACACCTTC.

This chain joins TRBV10-3 and TRBJ1-5; D remains unclear. This CDR3 region has 13 residues. Trimming removed 10 bases from V and 9 bases from J, with 19 bases in between. Germline V CDR1 and CDR2: ENHRY, SYGVKD. CDR3 in DNA: TGTGCCACCGCCTCCCGCGAGGATTCGCCCCAGCATTTT. Protein product: CATASREDSPQHF.

This chain uses TRBV9 with TRBJ2-5; D ambiguous. The germline V gene encodes CDR1 SGDLS and CDR2 YYNGEE. V shed 4 bases and J shed 2 bases, with 9 bases lying between them. The CDR3 extends over 13 amino acids. The CDR3 protein is CASSRAPQETQYF. CDR3 DNA sequence: TGTGCCAGCAGCAGAGCGCCGCAAGAGACCCAGTACTTC.

This chain links TRBV11-3 with TRBJ2-5; D is possibly TRBD1 (6 bases). The V gene's germline CDR1 is SGHNT and CDR2 YENEEA. The CDR3 is 15 amino acids. Trimming took off 5 bases at V and 4 bases at J, with 17 bases between the two ends. CDR3 amino acids: CASSLNRVPRETQYF. CDR3 coding DNA: TGTGCCAGCAGCCTAAACAGGGTTCCTCGAGAGACCCAGTACTTC. Supplemented by reference TRBV11-3 and TRBJ2-5, the full variable domain reads EAGVVQSPRYKIIEKKQPVAFWCNPISGHNTLYWYLQNLGQGPELLIRYENEEAVDDSQLPKDRFSAERLKGVDSTLKIQPAELGDSAVYLCASSLNRVPRETQYFGPGTRLLVL.

V gene TRBV6-5 combines with J gene TRBJ1-5; 7 bases map to TRBD1. The CDR3 length is 14 residues. Losses at the gene ends were 5 bases for V and 3 bases for J; bases not matched to a gene: 4. The V gene's germline CDR1 is MNHEY and CDR2 SVGAGI. CDR3 nucleotides: TGTGCCAGCAGTGGCCAGGGGGACAATCAGCCCCAGCATTTT. It specifies CASSGQGDNQPQHF.

V usage is TRBV6-1 and J usage is TRBJ2-4; D is possibly TRBD2 (5 bases). The V gene's germline CDR1 is MNHNS and CDR2 SASEGT. CDR3 length: 14 amino acids. Trimming cost V 4 bases and J 8 bases, with 15 bases left between them. The CDR3 DNA reads TGTGCCAGCAGTGTTGGACTGAGGGCGGACATTCAGTACTTC. This gives the protein CASSVGLRADIQYF.

The chain uses TRBV7-6 and TRBJ2-7; TRBD1 is a possible D gene (5 bases). Trimming took off 1 base at V and 3 bases at J, with 10 bases between the two ends. There are 14 residues in the CDR3. Per germline, CDR1 SGHVS and CDR2 FNYEAQ. CDR3 in amino acids: CASSLGAQGYEQYF. For the CDR3, the DNA is TGTGCCAGCAGCTTAGGGGCCCAGGGCTACGAGCAGTACTTC.

The chain carries TRBV25-1 and TRBJ2-1, with D tentatively TRBD2 (6 bases). CDR3 length equals 14 residues. Trimming took 4 bases from V and 4 from J, leaving 11 bases between them. The germline V gene has CDR1 MGHDK and CDR2 SYGVNS. In DNA form, the CDR3 reads TGTGCCAGCAGTGGGAGGGAGGATTACAATGAGCAGTTCTTC. It translates to CASSGREDYNEQFF.

The chain employs TRBV6-1 and TRBJ1-1, with a tentative D call TRBD1 (5 bases). The V and J ends lost 5 bases and 5 bases respectively, with 18 bases between them. CDR3 size: 15 residues. From germline, CDR1 is MNHNS and CDR2 SASEGT. This CDR3 is CASSFQGGVGTEAFF. CDR3 bases: TGTGCCAGCAGTTTTCAGGGTGGGGTTGGGACTGAAGCTTTCTTT.

The V and J genes are TRBV13 and TRBJ1-2; 10 positions match TRBD1. This CDR3 is built from 15 residues. Losses at the gene ends were 5 bases for V and 0 bases for J; bases not matched to a gene: 3. Per germline, CDR1 PRHDT and CDR2 FYEKMQ (reference sequence). CDR3 loop: CASSDRGQANYGYTF. The CDR3 DNA follows: TGTGCCAGCAGCGACAGGGGGCAAGCTAACTATGGCTACACCTTC.

The chain has TRBV4-1 and TRBJ1-4; weak D call: TRBD1 (5 bases). V lost 4 bases and J lost 6, with 21 bases in between. The CDR3 sequence is 17 residues long. Germline lookup yields CDR1 MGHRA and CDR2 YSYEKL. CDR3 region: CASSLYVEGAYDEKLFF. CDR3 DNA: TGCGCCAGCAGCCTCTACGTCGAAGGGGCTTATGATGAAAAACTGTTTTTT.

The chain has TRBV30 and TRBJ1-6; D is undetermined. The ends were cut back, 1 base at V and 7 bases at J, with 14 bases in the middle. The CDR3 is 15 residues long. The germline V gene encodes CDR1 GTSNPN and CDR2 SVGIG (reference sequence). The CDR3 spells CAWSGRGGWNSPLHF. The CDR3 nucleotides are TGTGCCTGGAGTGGACGGGGAGGGTGGAATTCACCCCTCCACTTT.

The chain links TRBV5-4 to TRBJ1-2, with 8 bases fitting TRBD1. Germline V CDR1 and CDR2: SGHNT, YYREEE (reference sequence). This CDR3 comprises 16 residues. The V and J ends lost 4 bases and 4 bases, in that order; junction bases with no gene match: 12. CDR3 bases: TGTGCCAGCAGCCCCCCGGGGCAGGGGGCGTCCTATGGCTACACCTTC. As protein: CASSPPGQGASYGYTF.

This clone was seen only a few times. CDR3 bases: TGTGCCAGCAAAAGGGACAGGGTTCAAGAGACCCAGTACTTC. Translating gives CASKRDRVQETQYF. The chain couples TRBV2 to TRBJ2-5, with 9 positions matching TRBD1. Per the germline V gene, CDR1 is SNHLY and CDR2 is FYNNEI. The CDR3 is made up of 14 amino acids. The V and J ends lost 7 bases and 2 bases, in that order; junction bases with no gene match: 5.

This clone was detected only once. This chain connects TRBV11-3 to TRBJ2-7, with TRBD2 identical over 10 bases. V shed 1 base and J 2 bases; nucleotides not matched to a gene: 2. CDR3 size: 15 residues. Germline V gives CDR1 SGHNT, CDR2 YENEEA. The CDR3 here is CASSLGTSGTYEQYF. The CDR3 coding sequence is TGTGCCAGCAGCTTAGGAACTAGCGGGACCTACGAGCAGTACTTC.

The chain has TRBV7-3 and TRBJ2-2, with 12 bases that match TRBD2. Germline CDR1 is SGHTA and CDR2 is FQGTGA. V was clipped by 5 bases and J by 3 bases; unmatched bases: 13. The length of the CDR3 is 19 residues. The CDR3 DNA follows: TGTGCCAGCAGCCCGCCGGGACTAGCGGGCCCGGGGGACACCGGGGAGCTGTTTTTT. It specifies CASSPPGLAGPGDTGELFF.

This clone occurred once. The chain recombines TRBV27 with TRBJ1-1; tentative D call: TRBD1 (5 bases). Germline CDR1 is MNHEY and CDR2 is SMNVEV (reference sequence). The V gene lost 6 bases and the J gene lost 3 bases, with 20 bases spanning the gap. This CDR3 is built from 16 residues. In nucleotides, the CDR3 is TGTGCCAGCAGGCCATGGGGGGGTGGTGGGGACACTGAAGCTTTCTTT. It encodes CASRPWGGGGDTEAFF.

The rearrangement uses TRBV7-2 and TRBJ2-5, with 8 bases that match TRBD1. The CDR3 is 14 residues long. Looked up from germline, CDR1 is SGHTA and CDR2 is FQGNSA. The V segment lost 2 bases and the J segment 4 bases; nucleotides outside the gene matches: 3. The CDR3 DNA is TGTGCCAGCAGCTTAAACAGGGGGAGAGAGACCCAGTACTTC. The encoded protein is CASSLNRGRETQYF.

This clone showed up just a few times. The rearrangement links TRBV4-1 to TRBJ1-1, with D possibly TRBD1 on 6 matching bases. This CDR3 region has 16 residues. The V and J ends lost 4 bases and 3 bases respectively, with 18 bases between them. Per germline, CDR1 MGHRA and CDR2 YSYEKL. The CDR3 loop is CASSPWSRGDDTEAFF. CDR3 DNA sequence: TGCGCCAGCAGCCCGTGGAGCAGGGGTGATGACACTGAAGCTTTCTTT.

The chain couples TRBV30 to TRBJ1-3; the match to TRBD1 covers 7 bases. Germline loops: CDR1 GTSNPN, CDR2 SVGIG (reference sequence). V dropped 3 bases and J dropped 4; count of bases not matched to a gene: 9. This CDR3 is built from 15 residues. CDR3 region: CAWRETGFRGNTIYF. The CDR3 coding sequence is TGTGCCTGGAGAGAGACAGGGTTTAGGGGAAACACCATATATTTT. Drawing the rest from reference TRBV30 and TRBJ1-3, the complete variable domain is SQTIHQWPATLVQPVGSPLSLECTVEGTSNPNLYWYRQAAGRGLQLLFYSVGIGQISSEVPQNLSASRPQDRQFILSSKKLLLSDSGFYLCAWRETGFRGNTIYFGEGSWLTVV.

V gene TRBV30 combines with J gene TRBJ2-1; 11 positions match TRBD2. Losses at the gene ends were 2 bases for V and 6 bases for J; bases not matched to a gene: 3. Germline CDR1 is GTSNPN and CDR2 is SVGIG (reference sequence). This CDR3 spans 14 amino acids. The CDR3 protein is CAWSLTSGSNEQFF. The CDR3 bases are TGTGCCTGGAGTTTAACTAGCGGGAGCAATGAGCAGTTCTTC.

In its sample, this clone was seen once. The chain joins TRBV30 to TRBJ1-2, with 7 positions matching TRBD1. The trim removed 0 bases at V and 4 bases at J, leaving 8 bases unmatched. Per the germline V gene, CDR1 is GTSNPN and CDR2 is SVGIG (reference sequence). This CDR3 contains 15 residues. The CDR3 protein is CAWSVITGVAYGYTF. The CDR3 region has the DNA TGTGCCTGGAGTGTAATTACAGGGGTGGCCTATGGCTACACCTTC. Together with reference TRBV30 and TRBJ1-2, the CDR3 gives the full variable domain: SQTIHQWPATLVQPVGSPLSLECTVEGTSNPNLYWYRQAAGRGLQLLFYSVGIGQISSEVPQNLSASRPQDRQFILSSKKLLLSDSGFYLCAWSVITGVAYGYTFGSGTRLTVV.

This sequence joins TRBV6-1 and TRBJ1-2; D remains unclear. This CDR3 is built from 15 residues. Germline V gene data show CDR1 as MNHNS and CDR2 as SASEGT. V was cut by 3 bases and J by 6 bases, with 17 bases left in between. The CDR3 region has the DNA TGTGCCAGCAGTGAGCGGAGCGGACGGAATAATGGCTACACCTTC. Amino acids: CASSERSGRNNGYTF.

This clone was seen just once. The chain combines TRBV19 with TRBJ1-2; the match to TRBD1 covers 8 bases. Trimming cost V 2 bases and J 4 bases; bases outside gene matches: 3. The V gene's germline CDR1 is LNHDA and CDR2 SQIVND (reference sequence). The CDR3 runs to 14 residues. CDR3 in DNA: TGTGCCAGTAGTATAACAGGGGGATCCTATGGCTACACCTTC. Amino acids: CASSITGGSYGYTF.

J is TRBJ1-1 and V is TRBV19; D call uncertain. V was cut by 6 bases and J by 1 base, with 9 bases left in between. Germline V gene data show CDR1 as LNHDA and CDR2 as SQIVND (reference sequence). The CDR3 extends over 13 amino acids. CDR3 protein: CASREPTNTEAFF. In DNA, the CDR3 is TGTGCCAGTAGAGAGCCCACGAACACTGAAGCTTTCTTT.

This chain links TRBV4-1 with TRBJ1-2; a possible D gene is TRBD1 (6 bases). The V end was cut by 1 base, the J end by 11 bases, with 20 bases between. The CDR3 totals 15 residues. Per germline, CDR1 MGHRA and CDR2 YSYEKL. The CDR3 nucleotides are TGCGCCAGCAGCCAAGCCGGACAGCCTCACAGTAGTTACACCTTC. Translation: CASSQAGQPHSSYTF.

This clone has a single count. The chain has TRBV28 and TRBJ2-1; no reliable D call. CDR1 and CDR2 from the germline V gene are MDHEN and SYDVKM. The CDR3 totals 13 residues. Trimming stripped 1 base from V and 12 bases from J, with 13 bases between. The CDR3 loop reads CASSLFGPSRQFF. The CDR3 coding sequence is TGTGCCAGCAGTTTATTTGGCCCCTCTCGGCAGTTCTTC.

This clone appeared a few times. The chain couples TRBV30 to TRBJ1-1; D ambiguous. From germline, CDR1 is GTSNPN and CDR2 SVGIG (reference sequence). This CDR3 is 12 amino acids long. Trimming removed 5 bases at V and 1 base at J, with 8 bases between. CDR3 residues: CAWGWRNTEAFF. The CDR3 region has the DNA TGTGCCTGGGGGTGGAGGAACACTGAAGCTTTCTTT.

V usage is TRBV5-6 and J usage is TRBJ1-2; D unclear. The germline V gene has CDR1 SGHDT and CDR2 YYEEEE. The CDR3 totals 11 residues. V lost 0 bases to trimming and J lost 13 bases, with 10 bases between them. This chain's CDR3 is CASSLDRVCTF. The CDR3 nucleotides are TGTGCCAGCAGCTTGGACAGAGTTTGCACCTTC.

This clone was detected a few times. The CDR3 region has the DNA TGTGCCAGCAGCACCCGACAGGGTATGTTCTATGGCTACACCTTC. Translated: CASSTRQGMFYGYTF. The rearrangement joins TRBV5-4 to TRBJ1-2, with TRBD1 matching 7 bases. The junction had 10 bases not matched to a gene; V was cut back by 4 bases and J by 4 bases. The CDR3 sequence is 15 residues long. Germline-derived CDR1 and CDR2 are SGHNT and YYREEE (reference sequence). Variable domain in full (rest from reference TRBV5-4 and TRBJ1-2): ETGVTQSPTHLIKTRGQQVTLRCSSQSGHNTVSWYQQALGQGPQFIFQYYREEENGRGNFPPRFSGLQFPNYSSELNVNALELDDSALYLCASSTRQGMFYGYTFGSGTRLTVV.